The 2 T cell receptor beta chains given below trace back to one sample, sequenced in a study of blood T cells in healthy people across ages (dated by TCRdb to between 2014 and 2017). Library generation was performed with 5' RACE. The run used an Illumina HiSeq 2500. A second PCR of roughly 7 to 12 cycles was run with a J-beta primer mix and a sample-barcoded 5' primer. TCRdb's own reprocessing of the public reads used fastp at Q25 and MiXCR and kept productive beta chains. Records with the same CDR3 protein are collapsed into one entry carrying the most frequent genes and DNA. This sample holds approximately 900,000 distinct CDR3 sequences; almost 30% were observed only once. The ten biggest clones cover 10% of the sample. This sample also appeared in a second study, on T cells of mothers and their children.

Sequenced input: blood. The receptors were gathered from a woman between 40 and 55 years old in good health.

The V gene is TRBV28, the J gene TRBJ2-7, with TRBD2 identical over 10 bases. The end of the DNA fits TRBJ2-5 better, so the J call may be wrong. CDR3 length: 14 residues. Germline CDR1 reads MDHEN; CDR2 reads SYDVKM. The CDR3 DNA reads TGTGCCAGCATCCCGACTAGCGGGTGGGAGACCCAGTACTTC. Translating it yields CASIPTSGWETQYF.

This clonotype qualifies as medium-sized. This sequence joins TRBV12-3 or TRBV12-4 and TRBJ1-2; D is possibly TRBD1 (5 bases). CDR3 size: 15 residues. The V gene lost 6 bases and the J gene lost 2 bases, with 16 bases spanning the gap. CDR3 amino acids: CASRGGWDGNYGYTF. The CDR3 nucleotides read TGTGCCAGCAGGGGGGGATGGGATGGCAACTATGGCTACACCTTC.